A selection of T cell receptor beta chains follows, all from one sample in a study of glioma-infiltrating T cells. TCRdb reanalysed the multiplex PCR reads using MiXCR and keeps one entry per CDR3 protein. Of over 100,000 distinct CDR3 sequences in the sample, 25% to 30% are singletons; the top ten hold around a third. Specimen: glioma tissue, nonneoplastic brain tissue, or PBMCs (not recorded which). The receptor set was obtained from a human donor with low-grade glioma or glioblastoma, undergoing nonglioma brain surgery, or in good health (not recorded which). Both conserved end residues are part of each CDR3. Clone sizes are given selectively: once, few, many, or a class where the clone is expanded.

clone_size | j_call | v_call | cdr3_aa
- | TRBJ2-1 | TRBV6-6 | CASSYSGRAYNEQFF
many | TRBJ2-3 | TRBV7-2 | CASIYGDTQYF
many | TRBJ1-1 | TRBV6-2/TRBV6-3 | CASTQGDGAEAFF
- | - | TRBV19 | CASRGDRAGNQPQYF
- | TRBJ1-5 | TRBV5-6 | CASSLLGGQDNQPQHF
- | TRBJ1-5 | TRBV6-1 | CASSGSGQDQGNQPQHF
many | TRBJ2-7 | TRBV7-2 | CASSFTGSSYEQYF
- | TRBJ2-5 | TRBV5-4 | CASSIGTAKETQYF
many | TRBJ1-5 | TRBV3-1 | CASSQGSTVLDQPQHF
many | TRBJ2-1 | TRBV10-3 | CAISLGQGSDEQFF
- | TRBJ2-7 | TRBV2 | CASNDQGGLSSYEQYF
- | TRBJ2-3 | TRBV11-2 | CASSSNILRRTVGTHGPDTQYF
many | TRBJ1-6 | TRBV4-3 | CASSPSDSSYNSPLHF
many | TRBJ2-7 | TRBV25-1 | CASSEYGGTDYEQYF
few | TRBJ2-3 | TRBV5-1 | CASSAGQRTDTQYF
many | TRBJ2-3 | TRBV4-2 | CASSHLPRESDTQYF
many | TRBJ2-7 | TRBV12-3/TRBV12-4 | CASSLSVLGQYF
- | TRBJ2-7 | TRBV20-1 | CSAKGCYEQYF
many | TRBJ1-1 | TRBV14 | CASSQGWVTEAFF
many | TRBJ2-7 | TRBV6-2/TRBV6-3 | CASRPPSGGGYEQYF
many | TRBJ2-1 | TRBV7-9 | CASSLRSGGYNEQFF
once | TRBJ1-1 | TRBV6-2/TRBV6-3 | CASSAPPTTNEAFF
few | TRBJ2-1 | TRBV5-1 | CASSPGTRVNNEQFF
- | TRBJ1-1 | TRBV27 | CASSLSYGNTEAFF
many | TRBJ2-7 | TRBV29-1 | CSVATDTYEQYF
many | TRBJ2-7 | TRBV4-3 | CASSQDLAGLIYEQYF
many | TRBJ1-1 | TRBV3-1 | CASSQYRGQASEAFF
few | TRBJ2-7 | TRBV18 | CASSPGLPGEQYF
many | TRBJ2-7 | TRBV24-1 | CAIYRGQDEQYF
many | TRBJ2-3 | TRBV20-1 | CSAMDPGPTEGTQYF
many | TRBJ2-7 | TRBV4-3 | CASSQARTSGYEQYF
- | TRBJ1-1 | TRBV6-9 | CASRLFRESNTQAFF
many | TRBJ1-6 | TRBV9 | CASSEQPGLVDSPLHF
many | TRBJ2-5 | TRBV6-2/TRBV6-3 | CASSYSIVRGETQYF
many | TRBJ1-1 | TRBV9 | CASSVVSNTEAFF
many | TRBJ2-1 | TRBV7-2 | CASSLGVAGGPLAPFF
few | TRBJ2-1 | TRBV4-1 | CASSLPGLAVNNEQFF
many | TRBJ2-1 | TRBV5-1 | CASSAGVSGGKYNEQFF
many | TRBJ2-1 | TRBV29-1 | CSVETPYSYNEQFF
many | TRBJ1-1 | TRBV6-6 | CASSYLFWRSEGRTEAFF
many | TRBJ2-1 | TRBV9 | CASSVVWNEQFF
many | TRBJ2-7 | TRBV7-6 | CASSLTAGIEEQYF
many | TRBJ1-3 | TRBV5-4 | CASSLGTGSSGNTIYF
many | TRBJ1-3 | TRBV7-2 | CASSPKQGYDGNTIYF
- | TRBJ2-3 | TRBV14 | CASSKGLAGRTGTQYF
many | TRBJ2-1 | TRBV20-1 | CSASQGTGAYNEQFF
many | TRBJ1-2 | TRBV4-3 | CASSQQNGANYGYTF
many | TRBJ2-2 | TRBV4-3 | CASSRWGRGKGSNTGELFF
many | TRBJ1-3 | TRBV20-1 | CSATGDSGNTIYF
many | TRBJ1-5 | TRBV7-2 | CASSIEAGVYQPQHF
many | TRBJ2-2 | TRBV7-7 | CASSLAGESGELFF
many | TRBJ1-1 | TRBV20-1 | CSARQVGLHTEAFF
many | TRBJ2-1 | TRBV28 | CASSLYGTSGRAGEQFF
many | TRBJ1-1 | TRBV5-1 | CASSPGGVGGTEAFF